Listed below are T cell receptor beta chains from one sample, sequenced in a study of identical twins. TCRdb ran MiXCR on the 5' RACE reads and lists one entry per CDR3 protein. The table shows roughly 1.6 million distinct CDR3 sequences, with about 31% occurring only once. Sequencing input: cord blood. These receptors were taken from a newborn girl in good health. The CDR3 runs from the conserved cysteine through the conserved F or W.

TRBV9 CASSVDASIYYEQYF
TRBV5-1 CASSPRAGVVDTQYF
TRBV20-1 CSATRDATNGKLFF
TRBV5-1 CASRLELSQGGLYGYTF
TRBV19 CASSIDDSSNEQFF
TRBV27 CASSSIAGGSVNEQYF
TRBV3-1 CASSVRLNYEQYF
TRBV20-1 CSARQAATNEKLFF
TRBV28 CASSFPQTGTVLDTQYF
TRBV30 CAWSQGTGANVLTF
TRBV6-1 CASSDGGSNTEAFF
TRBV12-5 CASGFSGQGVHSPLHF
TRBV29-1 CSAAGRGDEKLFF
TRBV15 CATSRAGTSLGSNQPQHF
TRBV9 CASSVISGRGGFNVQFF
TRBV20-1 CSARDPTARRRTDTQYF
TRBV7-2 CASSLRTGTRGNEQFF
TRBV11-2 CASATGALGIQYF
TRBV5-1 CASSPAVPGYTGELFF
TRBV29-1 CSVGLAGGVSEQYF
TRBV7-9 CASSLGPRGENGYTF
TRBV25-1 CASSEERTVYNEQFF
TRBV20-1 CSATGHLTNEKLFF
TRBV7-2 CAGSFETGGKNIQYF
TRBV20-1 CSADPERTYNEQFF
TRBV19 CASSRGQDNNSPLHF
TRBV28 CASSQPRVIEQYF
TRBV10-3 CAISAGTVPFSPLHF